The sample holds many counts of the clone carrying this TCR beta chain. This entry belongs to a study of T cells in Graves' hyperthyroidism and ophthalmopathy. The authors took PBMCs from roughly 9.7 ml fresh peripheral blood. The germline V gene encodes CDR1 MNHEY and CDR2 SVGEGT. J was trimmed by 7 bases and V by 0 bases; bases with no gene match: 16. The CDR3 is 20 residues long. TCR beta CDR3 regions were amplified from RNA. A set of HTBI primers served as the primers for a first-round RT-PCR of the TCR CDR3. Via MiXCR, TCRdb re-called the multiplex PCR reads, giving one row per CDR3 protein. The data show about 520,000 distinct CDR3 sequences, less than 25% seen once.

Input material: blood. This receptor was taken from a man younger than 30 with Graves' hyperthyroidism. The chain is built from TRBV6-2 or TRBV6-3 and TRBJ1-5, with 12 bases identical to TRBD1. The CDR3 DNA is TGTGCCAGCAGTTACTCGTTCGGGGGACAGGGGGCGGTTCGGGGACAGCCCCAGCATTTT. Translated: CASSYSFGGQGAVRGQPQHF.